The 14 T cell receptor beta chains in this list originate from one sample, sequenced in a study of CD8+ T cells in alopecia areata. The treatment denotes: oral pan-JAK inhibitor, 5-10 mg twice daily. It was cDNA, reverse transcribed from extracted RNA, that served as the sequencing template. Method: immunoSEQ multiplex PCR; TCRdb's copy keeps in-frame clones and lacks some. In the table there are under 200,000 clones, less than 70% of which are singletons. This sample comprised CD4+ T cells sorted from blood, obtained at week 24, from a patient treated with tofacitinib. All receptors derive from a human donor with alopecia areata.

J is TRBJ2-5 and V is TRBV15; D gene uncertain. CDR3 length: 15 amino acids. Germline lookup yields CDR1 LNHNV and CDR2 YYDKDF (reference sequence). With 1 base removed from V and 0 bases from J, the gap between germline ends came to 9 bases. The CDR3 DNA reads TGTGCCACCAGCAGAGTGGGCGGATACCAAGAGACCCAGTACTTC. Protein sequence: CATSRVGGYQETQYF.

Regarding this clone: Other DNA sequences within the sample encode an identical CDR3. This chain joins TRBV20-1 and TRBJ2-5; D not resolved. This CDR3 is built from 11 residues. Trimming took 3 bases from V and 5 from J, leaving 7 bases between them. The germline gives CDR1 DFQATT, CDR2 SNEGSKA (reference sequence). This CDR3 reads CSASRSETQYF. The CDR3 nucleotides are TGCAGTGCTAGTCGTTCGGAGACCCAGTACTTC.

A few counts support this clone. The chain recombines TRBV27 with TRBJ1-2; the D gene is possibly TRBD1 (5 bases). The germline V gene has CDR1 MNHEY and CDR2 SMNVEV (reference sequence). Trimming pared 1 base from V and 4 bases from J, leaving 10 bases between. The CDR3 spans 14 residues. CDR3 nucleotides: TGTGCCAGCAGTTTATTCGCAGGGAGCTATGGCTACACCTTC. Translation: CASSLFAGSYGYTF.

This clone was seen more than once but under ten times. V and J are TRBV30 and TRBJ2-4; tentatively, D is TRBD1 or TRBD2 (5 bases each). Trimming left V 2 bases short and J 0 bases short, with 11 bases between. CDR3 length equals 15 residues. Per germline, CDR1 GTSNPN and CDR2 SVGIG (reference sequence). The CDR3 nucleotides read TGTGCCTGGAGTCGGGGACCACTAGCCAAAAACATTCAGTACTTC. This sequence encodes CAWSRGPLAKNIQYF.

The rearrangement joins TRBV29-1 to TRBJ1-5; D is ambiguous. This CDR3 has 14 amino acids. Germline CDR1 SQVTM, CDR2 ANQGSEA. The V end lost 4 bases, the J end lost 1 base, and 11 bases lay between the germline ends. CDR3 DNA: TGCAGCGTTGGGGAGACGAGGAGCAATCAGCCCCAGCATTTT. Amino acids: CSVGETRSNQPQHF. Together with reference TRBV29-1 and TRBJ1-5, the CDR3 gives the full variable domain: SAVISQKPSRDICQRGTSLTIQCQVDSQVTMMFWYRQQPGQSLTLIATANQGSEATYESGFVIDKFPISRPNLTFSTLTVSNMSPEDSSIYLCSVGETRSNQPQHFGDGTRLSIL.

The DNA of the CDR3 is TGTGCCAGCAGTCCCCCGGGGGCCGCGGGTGAAAAACTGTTTTTT. Its translation: CASSPPGAAGEKLFF. V gene TRBV6-5 combines with J gene TRBJ1-4; weak D call: TRBD1 (6 bases). V shed 5 bases and J shed 7 bases, with 17 bases lying between them. The CDR3 runs to 15 residues. CDR1 is MNHEY and CDR2 is SVGAGI in the germline V gene.

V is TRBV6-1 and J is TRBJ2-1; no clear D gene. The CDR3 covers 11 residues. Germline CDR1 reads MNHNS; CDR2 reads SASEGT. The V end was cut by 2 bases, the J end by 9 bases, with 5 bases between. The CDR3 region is CASSERSEQFF. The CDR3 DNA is TGTGCCAGCAGTGAACGCTCTGAGCAGTTCTTC.

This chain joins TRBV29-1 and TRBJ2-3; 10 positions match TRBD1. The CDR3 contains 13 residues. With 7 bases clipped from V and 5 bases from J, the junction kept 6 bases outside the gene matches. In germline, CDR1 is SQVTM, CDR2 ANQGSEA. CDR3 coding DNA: TGCAGCGCTGGAGGACAGGGGGTAGATACGCAGTATTTT. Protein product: CSAGGQGVDTQYF.

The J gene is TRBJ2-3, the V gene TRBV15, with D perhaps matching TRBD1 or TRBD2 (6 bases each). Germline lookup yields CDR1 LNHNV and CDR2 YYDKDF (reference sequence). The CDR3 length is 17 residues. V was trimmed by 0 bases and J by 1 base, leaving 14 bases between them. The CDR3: CATSREGGLGGTDTQYF. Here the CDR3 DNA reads TGTGCCACCAGCAGAGAAGGGGGGCTGGGGGGCACAGATACGCAGTATTTT.

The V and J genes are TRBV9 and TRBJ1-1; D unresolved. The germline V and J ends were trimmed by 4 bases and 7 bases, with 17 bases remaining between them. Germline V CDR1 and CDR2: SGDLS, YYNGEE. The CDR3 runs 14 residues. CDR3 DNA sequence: TGTGCCAGCAGCACGAGAGGGCCCTCAAGTGAAGCTTTCTTT. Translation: CASSTRGPSSEAFF.

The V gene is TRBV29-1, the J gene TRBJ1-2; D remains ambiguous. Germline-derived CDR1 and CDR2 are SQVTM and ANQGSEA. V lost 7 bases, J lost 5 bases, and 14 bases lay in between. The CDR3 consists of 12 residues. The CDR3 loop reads CSGRVSGYGYTF. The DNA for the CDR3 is TGCAGCGGACGGGTCTCCGGGTATGGCTACACCTTC.

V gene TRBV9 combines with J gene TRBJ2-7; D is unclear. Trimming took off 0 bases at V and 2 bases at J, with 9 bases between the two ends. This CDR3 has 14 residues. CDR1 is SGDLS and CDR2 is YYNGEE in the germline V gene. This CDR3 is CASSVEVGTYEQYF. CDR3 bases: TGTGCCAGCAGCGTAGAGGTGGGTACCTACGAGCAGTACTTC.

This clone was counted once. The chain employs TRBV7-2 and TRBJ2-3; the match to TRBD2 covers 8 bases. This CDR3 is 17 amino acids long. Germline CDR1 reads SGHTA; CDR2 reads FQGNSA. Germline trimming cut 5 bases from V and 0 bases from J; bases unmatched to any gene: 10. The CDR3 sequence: CASSPRDSGTSTDTQYF. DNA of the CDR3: TGTGCCAGCAGCCCCCGGGATAGCGGGACTAGCACAGATACGCAGTATTTT.

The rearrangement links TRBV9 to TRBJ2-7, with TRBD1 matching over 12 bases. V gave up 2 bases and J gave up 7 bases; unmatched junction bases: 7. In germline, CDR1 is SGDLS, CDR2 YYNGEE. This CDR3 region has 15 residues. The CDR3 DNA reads TGTGCCAGCAGCGTCTCCGGGACAGGGGGCGAGGAGCAGTACTTC. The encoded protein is CASSVSGTGGEEQYF. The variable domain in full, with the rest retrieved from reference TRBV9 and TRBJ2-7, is DSGVTQTPKHLITATGQRVTLRCSPRSGDLSVYWYQQSLDQGLQFLIQYYNGEERAKGNILERFSAQQFPDLHSELNLSSLELGDSALYFCASSVSGTGGEEQYFGPGTRLTVT.